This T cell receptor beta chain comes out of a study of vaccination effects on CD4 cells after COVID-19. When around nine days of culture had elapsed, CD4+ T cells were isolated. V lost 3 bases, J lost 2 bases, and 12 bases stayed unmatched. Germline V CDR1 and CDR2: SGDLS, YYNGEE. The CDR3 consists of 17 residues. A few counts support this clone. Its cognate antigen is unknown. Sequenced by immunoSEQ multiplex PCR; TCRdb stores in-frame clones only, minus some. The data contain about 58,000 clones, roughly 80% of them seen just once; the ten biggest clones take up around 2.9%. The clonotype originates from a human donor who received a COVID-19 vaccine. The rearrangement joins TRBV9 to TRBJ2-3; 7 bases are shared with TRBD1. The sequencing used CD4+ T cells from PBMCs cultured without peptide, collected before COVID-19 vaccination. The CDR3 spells CASSARQGARYTDTQYF. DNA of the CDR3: TGTGCCAGCAGCGCCAGACAGGGAGCTCGGTACACAGATACGCAGTATTTT. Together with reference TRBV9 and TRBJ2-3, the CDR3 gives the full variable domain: DSGVTQTPKHLITATGQRVTLRCSPRSGDLSVYWYQQSLDQGLQFLIQYYNGEERAKGNILERFSAQQFPDLHSELNLSSLELGDSALYFCASSARQGARYTDTQYFGPGTRLTVL.